This entry lists 3 T cell receptor beta chains sequenced from one sample in a study of cytomegalovirus exposure and HLA in healthy donors. PCR amplification relied on 60 Vbeta primers (plus 13 Jbeta primers). Assay: immunoSEQ multiplex PCR; the TCRdb copy retains only in-frame clones and omits some. Among about 170,000 clones, 65% to 75% were seen once, and the ten largest hold about 1.6%. The source material was PBMCs. The source is a girl aged 5-17 years in good health and CMV-seronegative.

In its sample, this clone was seen a few times. The DNA for the CDR3 is TGCGCCAGCAGCTTGAGCAATAACTATGGCTACACCTTC. Its protein product is CASSLSNNYGYTF. This chain joins TRBV5-1 and TRBJ1-2, with no clear D. Trimming removed 1 base from V and 1 base from J, with 5 bases in between. The CDR3 is made up of 13 amino acids. The germline V gene encodes CDR1 SGHRS and CDR2 YFSETQ.

The rearrangement joins TRBV15 to TRBJ1-5, with a possible D match to TRBD1 (5 bases). Germline V gene lookup returns CDR1 LNHNV and CDR2 YYDKDF (reference sequence). Trimming took 8 bases from V and 5 from J, leaving 10 bases between them. This CDR3 comprises 12 residues. This chain's CDR3 is CATGAGHQPQHF. The CDR3 DNA follows: TGTGCCACCGGGGCGGGACATCAGCCCCAGCATTTT. The full variable domain, rest sourced from reference TRBV15 and TRBJ1-5, is DAMVIQNPRYQVTQFGKPVTLSCSQTLNHNVMYWYQQKSSQAPKLLFHYYDKDFNNEADTPDNFQSRRPNTSFCFLDIRSPGLGDTAMYLCATGAGHQPQHFGDGTRLSIL.

This clone showed up just a few times. The V and J genes are TRBV19 and TRBJ2-3; TRBD1 matches 7 bases. Germline V gene data show CDR1 as LNHDA and CDR2 as SQIVND (reference sequence). This CDR3 is built from 14 residues. V was pared by 9 bases and J by 2 bases, with 8 bases of the junction left unmatched. CDR3 sequence reads: CASRRTGLTDTQYF. As DNA, the CDR3 is TGTGCCAGCCGGAGGACAGGTCTCACAGATACGCAGTATTTT.